This passage covers 27 T cell receptor beta chains from one sample sequenced in a study of PD-1 blockade in classical Hodgkin lymphoma. Sequencing was performed with immunoSEQ multiplex PCR; in TCRdb, only in-frame clones are kept and a portion is missing. The repertoire holds about 89,000 clones, with 90% as singletons. The sample's time point: cycle 4 day 1 (C4D1), after 6 weeks of nivolumab. In every patient, relapse followed autologous stem cell transplantation, while exposure to brentuximab vedotin differed. The input for sequencing was peripheral blood mononuclear cells (PBMCs), taken before the fourth cycle of nivolumab. The receptors derive from a human donor with classical Hodgkin lymphoma.

The chain has TRBV27 and TRBJ2-7; no clear D gene. V shed 5 bases and J shed 2 bases, with 10 bases lying between them. CDR3 length equals 13 residues. The germline CDR1 and CDR2 sequences are MNHEY and SMNVEV (reference sequence). CDR3 in amino acids: CASSRTRPYEQYF. CDR3 sequence (DNA): TGTGCCAGCAGTCGTACCCGCCCCTACGAGCAGTACTTC.

V usage is TRBV28 and J usage is TRBJ1-4; D gene ambiguous. This CDR3 comprises 16 residues. Germline CDR1 is MDHEN and CDR2 is SYDVKM. V shed 3 bases and J shed 3 bases, with 14 bases lying between them. DNA for the CDR3: TGTGCCAGCAGTTTTGTAGGTACGGCTGCTAATGAAAAACTGTTTTTT. It encodes CASSFVGTAANEKLFF.

This clone was detected once. The chain links TRBV12-5 to TRBJ2-1; 7 nucleotides line up with TRBD2. CDR3 length: 15 residues. The ends lost 1 base at V and 4 bases at J; junction bases unmatched: 4. Germline loops: CDR1 LGHNT, CDR2 FRNRAP. The CDR3: CASGLGAGPYNEQFF. CDR3 sequence (DNA): TGTGCTAGTGGTTTGGGAGCGGGACCATACAATGAGCAGTTCTTC.

The J gene is TRBJ1-1, the V gene TRBV29-1; 7 bases map to TRBD1. V trimming: 5 bases; J trimming: 2 bases; junction bases outside the gene matches: 5. Germline CDR1 reads SQVTM; CDR2 reads ANQGSEA. The CDR3 has 13 amino acids. The CDR3 spells CSVTGTANTEAFF. CDR3 DNA sequence: TGCAGCGTTACCGGGACAGCAAACACTGAAGCTTTCTTT.

V gene TRBV5-1 combines with J gene TRBJ1-6, with D hard to call. Germline loops: CDR1 SGHRS, CDR2 YFSETQ. Trimming left V 4 bases short and J 7 bases short, with 12 bases between. The CDR3 length is 14 residues. CDR3 region: CASSAGRENSPLHF. The CDR3 DNA sequence: TGCGCCAGCAGCGCCGGACGGGAAAATTCACCCCTCCACTTT.

The V call is TRBV19, the J call TRBJ2-1; 11 nucleotides match TRBD2. The CDR3 runs to 16 residues. The germline CDR1 and CDR2 sequences are LNHDA and SQIVND (reference sequence). Losses at the gene ends were 6 bases for V and 6 bases for J; bases not matched to a gene: 10. The CDR3 here is CASSPPGTSGPNEQFF. Written as DNA, the CDR3 is TGTGCCAGTAGCCCTCCCGGGACTAGCGGTCCCAATGAGCAGTTCTTC.

This clone was picked up one time. A read error may be the cause here, since a much bigger clone is one base away. The chain employs TRBV28 and TRBJ2-7; either TRBD1 or TRBD2 may fit D (5 bases each). Per germline, CDR1 MDHEN and CDR2 SYDVKM. The V gene lost 2 bases and the J gene lost 3 bases, with 5 bases spanning the gap. The CDR3 runs 12 residues. The CDR3 reads CASSLGGYEQYF. The CDR3 nucleotides read TGTGCCAGCAGTTTAGGGGGCTACGAGCAGTACTTC.

The chain recombines TRBV5-6 with TRBJ2-7; D is unresolved. CDR3 length equals 14 residues. Trimming shortened V by 0 bases and J by 1 base, and 8 bases separated the two germline ends. In germline, CDR1 is SGHDT, CDR2 YYEEEE. The CDR3 sequence is CASSLGGGSYEQYF. The CDR3 DNA reads as TGTGCCAGCAGCTTGGGCGGCGGATCCTACGAGCAGTACTTC. Full variable domain (rest looked up from reference TRBV5-6 and TRBJ2-7): DAGVTQSPTHLIKTRGQQVTLRCSPKSGHDTVSWYQQALGQGPQFIFQYYEEEERQRGNFPDRFSGHQFPNYSSELNVNALLLGDSALYLCASSLGGGSYEQYFGPGTRLTVT.

This clone was seen only once. The genes are TRBV6-5 and TRBJ1-6, with a weak D call TRBD1 (6 bases). The V gene's germline CDR1 is MNHEY and CDR2 SVGAGI. V lost 5 bases and J lost 4, with 9 bases in between. This CDR3 has 14 amino acids. The CDR3 protein is CASSNGQYNSPLHF. As DNA, the CDR3 is TGTGCCAGCAGTAATGGACAGTATAATTCACCCCTCCACTTT.

V gene TRBV27 combines with J gene TRBJ1-6, with TRBD1 matching 7 bases. The CDR3 covers 14 residues. Per germline, CDR1 MNHEY and CDR2 SMNVEV (reference sequence). The trim removed 6 bases at V and 7 bases at J, leaving 6 bases unmatched. The CDR3 region is CASSLAGGNSPLHF. The CDR3 DNA is TGTGCCAGCAGCCTTGCAGGGGGGAATTCACCCCTCCACTTT.

V gene TRBV7-9 combines with J gene TRBJ2-7, with 13 bases aligning to TRBD2. V lost 5 bases and J lost 5; bases outside the gene matches: 6. CDR3 size: 15 residues. Germline loops: CDR1 SEHNR, CDR2 FQNEAQ (reference sequence). DNA for the CDR3: TGTGCCAGCAGCACGAGACTAGCGGGGGGAGACGAGCAGTACTTC. This encodes CASSTRLAGGDEQYF.

This chain joins TRBV7-9 and TRBJ1-4; 8 positions match TRBD1. The CDR3 runs to 15 residues. Germline V gene lookup returns CDR1 SEHNR and CDR2 FQNEAQ (reference sequence). J lost 8 bases, V lost 1 base, and 6 bases had no gene match. The CDR3 reads CASSLGDRREEKLFF. The CDR3 DNA is TGTGCCAGCAGCTTAGGGGACAGGCGGGAGGAAAAACTGTTTTTT. Looking up the rest from reference TRBV7-9 and TRBJ1-4 gives the full variable domain: DTGVSQNPRHKITKRGQNVTFRCDPISEHNRLYWYRQTLGQGPEFLTYFQNEAQLEKSRLLSDRFSAERPKGSFSTLEIQRTEQGDSAMYLCASSLGDRREEKLFFGSGTQLSVL.

V and J are TRBV7-2 and TRBJ2-5; D ambiguous. CDR1 SGHTA and CDR2 FQGNSA come from the germline V gene. Deletions cut 5 bases from V and 5 bases from J, with 15 bases between. CDR3 length: 14 amino acids. CDR3 bases: TGTGCCAGCAGCCCCAGTCCGGGTCGGGAGACCCAGTACTTC. It translates to CASSPSPGRETQYF. The complete variable domain, with remaining parts taken from reference TRBV7-2 and TRBJ2-5, reads GAGVSQSPSNKVTEKGKDVELRCDPISGHTALYWYRQSLGQGLEFLIYFQGNSAPDKSGLPSDRFSAERTGGSVSTLTIQRTQQEDSAVYLCASSPSPGRETQYFGPGTRLLVL.

A remark on this clone: Other DNA sequences in the same sample also yield this CDR3. The J gene is TRBJ1-5, the V gene TRBV6-5; D remains unclear. Per the germline V gene, CDR1 is MNHEY and CDR2 is SVGAGI. Trimming took 2 bases from V and 2 from J, leaving 7 bases between them. CDR3 length: 14 residues. The DNA for the CDR3 is TGTGCCAGCAGTTACCAAAGTGGCAATCAGCCCCAGCATTTT. This encodes CASSYQSGNQPQHF.

The rearrangement uses TRBV11-2 and TRBJ2-7; D gene uncertain. V lost 5 bases and J 5 bases, leaving 10 bases between the germline ends. CDR1 is SGHAT, CDR2 FQNNGV, per germline. The CDR3 consists of 12 residues. CDR3 nucleotide sequence: TGTGCCAGCAGCCCCCTAGTAAACGAGCAGTACTTC. Protein: CASSPLVNEQYF.

This clone appeared once. V gene TRBV7-3 combines with J gene TRBJ2-2; D is possibly TRBD1 (6 bases). CDR1 is SGHTA, CDR2 FQGTGA, per germline. The V and J ends lost 6 bases and 4 bases respectively, with 15 bases between them. The CDR3 is 15 amino acids. As DNA, the CDR3 is TGTGCCAGCAGTAGCCGGGACAAATCCACCGGGGAGCTGTTTTTT. This translates into CASSSRDKSTGELFF. Based on the CDR3 plus reference TRBV7-3 and TRBJ2-2, the full variable domain is GAGVSQTPSNKVTEKGKYVELRCDPISGHTALYWYRQSLGQGPEFLIYFQGTGAADDSGLPNDRFFAVRPEGSVSTLKIQRTERGDSAVYLCASSSRDKSTGELFFGEGSRLTVL.

This sequence joins TRBV2 and TRBJ2-1, with D possibly being TRBD2 (6 bases). The V gene lost 8 bases and the J gene lost 6 bases, with 20 bases spanning the gap. CDR3 length: 15 residues. Germline CDR1 reads SNHLY; CDR2 reads FYNNEI. The CDR3 loop is CASPRDSGTLNEQFF. CDR3 nucleotides: TGTGCCAGCCCTAGGGACTCGGGAACCCTCAATGAGCAGTTCTTC.

The chain joins TRBV19 to TRBJ2-7; D is unclear. The CDR3 has 11 residues. V gave up 8 bases and J gave up 3 bases, with 8 bases separating them. The germline V gene has CDR1 LNHDA and CDR2 SQIVND (reference sequence). CDR3 amino acids: CASRYNYEQYF. The CDR3 DNA sequence: TGTGCCAGTCGATACAACTACGAGCAGTACTTC. Complete variable domain (other parts from reference TRBV19 and TRBJ2-7): DGGITQSPKYLFRKEGQNVTLSCEQNLNHDAMYWYRQDPGQGLRLIYYSQIVNDFQKGDIAEGYSVSREKKESFPLTVTSAQKNPTAFYLCASRYNYEQYFGPGTRLTVT.

The V gene is TRBV7-3, the J gene TRBJ2-1; D is possibly TRBD2 (7 bases). The CDR3 length is 16 residues. V lost 1 base and J lost 5, with 15 bases in between. The germline gives CDR1 SGHTA, CDR2 FQGTGA. The CDR3 spells CASSLKAAGANNEQFF. CDR3 DNA sequence: TGTGCCAGCAGCTTAAAAGCGGCGGGGGCCAACAATGAGCAGTTCTTC.

The J gene is TRBJ2-6, the V gene TRBV5-1; 14 nucleotides match TRBD2. The CDR3 has 20 residues. Germline V lookup: CDR1 SGHRS, CDR2 YFSETQ. With V trimmed by 4 bases and J by 0 bases, 9 bases remained unmatched. As DNA, the CDR3 is TGCGCCAGCAGCGCTGGGACTAGCGGGGGCTCCAGCTCTGGGGCCAACGTCCTGACTTTC. Translated: CASSAGTSGGSSSGANVLTF.

The V gene is TRBV5-6, the J gene TRBJ1-4; no reliable D call. Germline CDR1 is SGHDT and CDR2 is YYEEEE. The CDR3 runs to 15 residues. V lost 1 base, J lost 3 bases, and 10 bases lay in between. The CDR3 is CASSLWIDANEKLFF. The CDR3, as DNA: TGTGCCAGCAGCTTGTGGATTGATGCTAATGAAAAACTGTTTTTT.

Comments on this clone: The junction differs from germline at one of its ends, possibly a read error. V gene TRBV9 combines with J gene TRBJ1-2; 7 positions match TRBD1. There are 15 residues in the CDR3. The germline gives CDR1 SGDLS, CDR2 YYNGEE. The CDR3 DNA sequence: TGTGCCAGCAGCCCTTGGGACAGCATTCGTAGGGACTACGCCTTC. It specifies CASSPWDSIRRDYAF.

The chain uses TRBV11-2 and TRBJ2-1; 8 positions agree with TRBD2. This CDR3 spans 17 amino acids. V shed 1 base and J 8 bases; nucleotides not matched to a gene: 13. Germline lookup yields CDR1 SGHAT and CDR2 FQNNGV. The CDR3 sequence is CASSLVGSGGSMDEQFF. CDR3 nucleotides: TGTGCCAGCAGCTTAGTAGGGAGCGGGGGAAGTATGGATGAGCAGTTCTTC.

This clone was recorded a few times. The rearrangement joins TRBV9 to TRBJ2-7, with D unclear. There are 12 residues in the CDR3. V lost 4 bases and J 3 bases, leaving 8 bases between the germline ends. Germline lookup yields CDR1 SGDLS and CDR2 YYNGEE. The CDR3 loop reads CASSHDFYEQYF. CDR3 nucleotide sequence: TGTGCCAGCAGCCACGATTTCTACGAGCAGTACTTC.

V usage is TRBV18 and J usage is TRBJ2-3; D remains unclear. Germline CDR1 KGHSH, CDR2 LQKENI. This CDR3 spans 14 amino acids. Trimming took 4 bases from V and 8 from J, leaving 16 bases between them. The DNA of the CDR3 is TGTGCCAGCTCACAGGCAGCGAGAAGTCCTACGCAGTATTTT. Its translation is CASSQAARSPTQYF.

The chain combines TRBV30 with TRBJ2-7; 10 bases are a match to TRBD1. CDR1 and CDR2 from the germline V gene are GTSNPN and SVGIG (reference sequence). The CDR3 is 13 amino acids. V shed 6 bases and J 6 bases; nucleotides not matched to a gene: 8. CDR3 sequence reads: CACPGQGLSEQYF. The CDR3 coding sequence is TGTGCCTGTCCGGGACAGGGGCTTTCCGAGCAGTACTTC. The full variable domain, with the rest looked up from reference TRBV30 and TRBJ2-7, is SQTIHQWPATLVQPVGSPLSLECTVEGTSNPNLYWYRQAAGRGLQLLFYSVGIGQISSEVPQNLSASRPQDRQFILSSKKLLLSDSGFYLCACPGQGLSEQYFGPGTRLTVT.

The CDR3 nucleotides read TGTGCCAGCAGCTCGGACGTTTGGGACTCTGGAAACACCATATATTTT. Translated: CASSSDVWDSGNTIYF. The chain combines TRBV7-9 with TRBJ1-3, with D uncertain. Trimming stripped 4 bases from V and 0 bases from J, with 13 bases between. CDR3 size: 16 residues. Per the germline V gene, CDR1 is SEHNR and CDR2 is FQNEAQ (reference sequence).